This T cell receptor beta chain appears in the sequencing data of a study of cytomegalovirus exposure and HLA in healthy donors. Broader study findings: It has been reported that TCR beta sequences accurately predicted the HLA-A and HLA-B alleles of most subjects. In a later analysis, TCR beta V- and J-gene trimming was associated with a missense DCLRE1C variant. Among the sequence variants, a highly shared cluster was likely an artifact of sequencing.

In the case of this clone: The antigen is undetermined. At one end the junction does not follow the germline gene, possibly because of a read error.

Germline V gene data show CDR1 as MNHNY and CDR2 as SVGAGI (reference sequence). This CDR3 has 15 amino acids. Researchers ran the PCR with 60 Vbeta and 13 Jbeta primers. Clones were read by immunoSEQ multiplex PCR, and TCRdb kept only the in-frame ones, dropping some. Here the sample spans roughly 99,000 clones, 65% to 80% being singletons. The rearrangement links TRBV6-6 to TRBJ1-5; TRBD1 agrees at 8 bases. The source is a man aged 55 to 70 in good health and CMV-seropositive. Sequencing was done on a sample of PBMCs. The CDR3 DNA reads as TGTGCCAGCAGTACTCCGCCAGGGGGCAAACAGCCCCAGCATTTT. It yields the protein CASSTPPGGKQPQHF.